The clone carrying this TCR beta chain was seen only a few times. No antigen is known for it. TCRdb processed the reads anew with MiXCR; each CDR3 protein has one entry. Among roughly 990,000 distinct CDR3 sequences, around 30% were seen once, and the ten largest hold around 15%. This entry belongs to a study of T cell repertoires in cytomegalovirus infection. Across the whole study: The public TCR beta signatures pointed to both CMV infection and matching HLA type.

The length of the CDR3 is 12 residues. Germline V CDR1 and CDR2: SGHDN, FVKESK. V lost 6 bases, J lost 11 bases, and 16 bases lay in between. The V and J genes are TRBV14 and TRBJ1-1; D perhaps matches TRBD1 (5 bases). The clonotype was recovered from a human donor in good health (CMV status not recorded). Some clones in this sample may be carry-over from other donors' samples. The specimen was cultured CD8+ T cells from PBMCs, collected from culture after CMV antigen stimulation. The CDR3 DNA sequence: TGTGCCAGCAGTCCTAGGGGTCTGTGGGCTTTCTTT. It is translated as CASSPRGLWAFF.